This T cell receptor beta chain came from a study of blood T cell repertoires in COVID-19. Profiled with immunoSEQ multiplex PCR; TCRdb holds only in-frame clones, not every one. Among some 260,000 clones listed, around 88% were seen once. Seattle patient enrollment occurred during active infection, with longitudinal follow-up thereafter. The CDR3 runs to 14 residues. J lost 9 bases, V lost 2 bases, and 3 bases had no gene match. CDR1 is MNHNY, CDR2 SVGAGI, per germline (reference sequence). V is TRBV6-6 and J is TRBJ1-6, with 8 bases lining up with TRBD1. This clonotype was sampled from a woman in her thirties with COVID-19, enrolled during active disease. Material for sequencing was peripheral blood. CDR3: CASSYGQGGSPLHF. The CDR3 DNA sequence: TGTGCCAGCAGTTACGGACAGGGAGGTTCACCCCTCCACTTT.